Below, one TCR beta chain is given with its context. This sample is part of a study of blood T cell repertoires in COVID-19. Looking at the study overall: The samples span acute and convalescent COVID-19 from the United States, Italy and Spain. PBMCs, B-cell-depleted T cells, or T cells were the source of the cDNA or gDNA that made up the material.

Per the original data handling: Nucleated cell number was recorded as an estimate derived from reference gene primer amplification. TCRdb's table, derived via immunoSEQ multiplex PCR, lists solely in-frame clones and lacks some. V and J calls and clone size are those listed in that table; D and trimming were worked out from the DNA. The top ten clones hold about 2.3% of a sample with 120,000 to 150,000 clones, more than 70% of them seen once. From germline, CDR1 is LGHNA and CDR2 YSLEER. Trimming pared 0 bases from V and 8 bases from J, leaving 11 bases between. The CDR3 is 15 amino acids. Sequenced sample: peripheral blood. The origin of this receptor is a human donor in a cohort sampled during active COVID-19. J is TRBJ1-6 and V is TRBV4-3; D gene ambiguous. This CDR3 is CASSQDAGGDSPLHF. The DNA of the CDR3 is TGCGCCAGCAGCCAAGATGCAGGCGGGGATTCACCCCTCCACTTT.